This T cell receptor beta chain stems from a study of T-cell memory formation after mild COVID-19 (dated by TCRdb to the early 2020s). For the study in its entirety: TCR sequence clusters from the two donors were found to be largely donor specific. Two young, previously healthy adult volunteers, one female and one male, were included in the cohort. In a couple of donors, T-cell clones that expanded and contracted after mild COVID-19 were tracked by sequencing TCRalpha and TCRbeta repertoires over time. Overall results and qualifications from the work: Contracting CD4+ clones were found mainly in CM and EM memory subsets, while CD8+ clones were enriched in EMRA. The study included only a couple of mild cases, and larger cohorts that include severe cases with pre-infection samples were judged to be necessary. Some responding clones were found in pre-infection memory, which suggests that pre-existing cross-reactive memory T cells took part in the SARS-CoV-2 response. Whether the second-wave clones peaking on day 37 were SARS-CoV-2 specific was not confirmed. Clones that contracted from day 15 to 85 showed balanced CD4/CD8 phenotypes, whereas a second wave of clones that expanded from day 15 to 37 leaned towards CD4+.

In this sample, this clonotype turned up a few times. Its binding antigen is unknown. Base qualities are not at hand, and no much larger clone is one base apart. Counted from cysteine to phenylalanine, this CDR3 has 12 amino acids. The only DNA kept is the CDR3, 36 bases in frame from the first base. At the junction V is shortened by 7 bases and J by 1 base, with 5 bases in between. The sequencer listed for this sample is Illumina NovaSeq 6000. cDNA libraries for TCRalpha and TCRbeta were prepared by 5'RACE using constant-segment primers, with sample barcodes and unique molecular identifiers added. RNA was extracted from every sample with Trizol reagent. Library amplification was performed in two PCR steps, and a second sample barcode and Illumina TruSeq adapters were introduced in the second step. The libraries were sequenced on an Illumina NovaSeq using 2 x 150 bp paired-end reads. In the source study's methods: Reads were demultiplexed and collapsed into UMI-guided consensus sequences with migec v1.2.7. Using mixcr v2.1.11, UMI consensuses were aligned to TRA and TRB V and J templates and then assembled into clonotypes. A clonotype was counted as expanded or contracted only if both edgeR and NoisET called the change significant, with noise models trained on biological replicates. edgeR calls used a false discovery rate-adjusted p below 0.01 and a log2 fold-change threshold of 1. As an exploratory analysis of dynamics, max-normalized trajectories of the 1000 most abundant clonotypes were examined by PCA with hierarchical clustering. Separately sequenced CD4+ and CD8+ repertoires were used to assign the CD4 or CD8 phenotype of responding clones. Using fastp at Q25 and MiXCR, TCRdb reprocessed the public reads and kept productive beta chains. Every CDR3 protein is listed once, alongside the most common genes and DNA of its rows. These V and J calls rely on TCRdb rather than the paper's analysis. The sample table holds approximately 270,000 distinct CDR3 sequences, of which around 15% were seen once. 20% to 25% of the sample belongs to the ten largest clones.

PBMCs were isolated by Ficoll-Paque density gradient centrifugation. The chain couples TRBV12-3 or TRBV12-4 to TRBJ1-3, with the D segment identity uncertain. This clonotype was obtained from a man aged 18 to 30 who had mild COVID-19 (a few samples of this study predate the infection). The sample titles of this study are shuffled in the database, so cell type and time point are left out; the donor was told from shared clones. The sequenced sample consisted of PBMCs or a T cell subset sorted from them (not recorded which). The DNA is TGTGCCAGCATGTTATCTGGAAACACCATATATTTT. Its product reads: CASMLSGNTIYF.